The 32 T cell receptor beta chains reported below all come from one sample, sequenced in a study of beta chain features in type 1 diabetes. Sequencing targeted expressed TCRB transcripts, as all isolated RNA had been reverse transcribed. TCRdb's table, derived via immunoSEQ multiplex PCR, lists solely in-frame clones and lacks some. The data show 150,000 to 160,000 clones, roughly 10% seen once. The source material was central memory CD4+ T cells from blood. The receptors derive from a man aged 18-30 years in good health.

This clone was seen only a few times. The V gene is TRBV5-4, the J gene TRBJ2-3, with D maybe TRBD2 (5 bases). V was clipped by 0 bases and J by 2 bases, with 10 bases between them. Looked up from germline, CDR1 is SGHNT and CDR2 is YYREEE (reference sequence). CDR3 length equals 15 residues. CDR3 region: CASSLASGYTDTQYF. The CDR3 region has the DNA TGTGCCAGCAGCTTGGCGAGCGGCTACACAGATACGCAGTATTTT. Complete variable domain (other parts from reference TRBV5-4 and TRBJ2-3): ETGVTQSPTHLIKTRGQQVTLRCSSQSGHNTVSWYQQALGQGPQFIFQYYREEENGRGNFPPRFSGLQFPNYSSELNVNALELDDSALYLCASSLASGYTDTQYFGPGTRLTVL.

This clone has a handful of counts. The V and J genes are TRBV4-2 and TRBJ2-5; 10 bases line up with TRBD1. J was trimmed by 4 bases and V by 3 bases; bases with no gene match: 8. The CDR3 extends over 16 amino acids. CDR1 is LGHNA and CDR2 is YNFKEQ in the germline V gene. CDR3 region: CASSHVGTGDAETQYF. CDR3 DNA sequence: TGTGCCAGCAGCCATGTTGGGACAGGGGACGCAGAGACCCAGTACTTC.

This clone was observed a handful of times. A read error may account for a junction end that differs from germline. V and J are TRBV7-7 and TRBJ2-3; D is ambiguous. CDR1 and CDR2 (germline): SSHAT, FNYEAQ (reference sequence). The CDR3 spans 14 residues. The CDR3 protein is CASSPGRSTDTQYF. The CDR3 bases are TGTGCTAGCAGCCCCGGACGAAGCACAGATACGCAGTATTTT.

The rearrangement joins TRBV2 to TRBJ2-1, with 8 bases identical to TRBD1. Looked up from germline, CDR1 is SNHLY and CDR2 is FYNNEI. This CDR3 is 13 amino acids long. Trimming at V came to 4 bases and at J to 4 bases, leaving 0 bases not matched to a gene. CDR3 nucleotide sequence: TGTGCCAGCAGTGGGGACAGGTACAATGAGCAGTTCTTC. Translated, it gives CASSGDRYNEQFF.

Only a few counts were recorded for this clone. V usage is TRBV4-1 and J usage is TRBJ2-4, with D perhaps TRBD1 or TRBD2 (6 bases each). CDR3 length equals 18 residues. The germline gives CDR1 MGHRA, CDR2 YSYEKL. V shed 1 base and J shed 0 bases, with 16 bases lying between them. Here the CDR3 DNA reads TGCGCCAGCAGCCAAGGCAGAAAAGGGGGGCTAGCCAAAAACATTCAGTACTTC. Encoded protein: CASSQGRKGGLAKNIQYF.

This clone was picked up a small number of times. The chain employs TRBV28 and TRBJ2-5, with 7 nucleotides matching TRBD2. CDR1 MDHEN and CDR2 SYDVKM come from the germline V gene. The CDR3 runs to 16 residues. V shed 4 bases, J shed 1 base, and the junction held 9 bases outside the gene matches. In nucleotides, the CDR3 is TGTGCCAGCAGTTCACCTAGGACTAGGATCCAAGAGACCCAGTACTTC. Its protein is CASSSPRTRIQETQYF.

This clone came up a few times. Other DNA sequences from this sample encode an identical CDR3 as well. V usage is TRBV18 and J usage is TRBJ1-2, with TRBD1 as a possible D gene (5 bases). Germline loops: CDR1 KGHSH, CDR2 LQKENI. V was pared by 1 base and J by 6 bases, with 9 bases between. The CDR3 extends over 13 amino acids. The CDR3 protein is CASSPREGDGYTF. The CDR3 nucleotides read TGTGCCAGCTCACCACGTGAAGGGGATGGCTACACCTTC.

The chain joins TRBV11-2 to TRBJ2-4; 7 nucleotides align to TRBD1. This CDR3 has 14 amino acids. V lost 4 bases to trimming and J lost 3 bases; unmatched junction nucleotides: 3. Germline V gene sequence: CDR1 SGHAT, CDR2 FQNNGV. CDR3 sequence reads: CASSSTGLKNIQYF. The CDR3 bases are TGTGCCAGCAGCTCGACAGGGCTCAAAAACATTCAGTACTTC.

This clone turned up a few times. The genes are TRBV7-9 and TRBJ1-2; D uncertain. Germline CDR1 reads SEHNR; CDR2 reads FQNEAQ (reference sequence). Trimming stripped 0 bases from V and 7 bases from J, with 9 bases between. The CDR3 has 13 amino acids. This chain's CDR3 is CASSLAMSGGYTF. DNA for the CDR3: TGTGCCAGCAGCTTAGCTATGAGCGGTGGCTACACCTTC.

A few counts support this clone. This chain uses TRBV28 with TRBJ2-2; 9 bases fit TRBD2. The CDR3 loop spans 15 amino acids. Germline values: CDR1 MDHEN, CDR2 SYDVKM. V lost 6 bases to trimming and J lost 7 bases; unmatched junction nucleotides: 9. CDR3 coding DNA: TGTGCCAGCAGCATAGCGGGAGATAGGAGCGGGGAGCTGTTTTTT. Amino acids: CASSIAGDRSGELFF.

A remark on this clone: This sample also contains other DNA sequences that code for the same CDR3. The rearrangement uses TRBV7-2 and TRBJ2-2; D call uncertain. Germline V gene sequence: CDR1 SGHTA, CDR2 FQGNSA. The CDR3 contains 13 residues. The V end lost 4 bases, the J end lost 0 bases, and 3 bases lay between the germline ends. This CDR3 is CASSSPNTGELFF. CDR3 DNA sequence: TGTGCCAGCAGCTCACCGAACACCGGGGAGCTGTTTTTT. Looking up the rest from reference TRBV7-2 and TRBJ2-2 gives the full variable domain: GAGVSQSPSNKVTEKGKDVELRCDPISGHTALYWYRQSLGQGLEFLIYFQGNSAPDKSGLPSDRFSAERTGGSVSTLTIQRTQQEDSAVYLCASSSPNTGELFFGEGSRLTVL.

The CDR3 loop reads CASSQDPRADTQYF. CDR3 DNA: TGTGCCAGCAGCCAAGATCCGCGAGCAGATACGCAGTATTTT. The rearrangement links TRBV4-2 to TRBJ2-3; D gene ambiguous. V was shortened by 0 bases and J by 4 bases, with 8 bases between the two germline ends. This CDR3 has 14 amino acids. The germline V gene has CDR1 LGHNA and CDR2 YNFKEQ.

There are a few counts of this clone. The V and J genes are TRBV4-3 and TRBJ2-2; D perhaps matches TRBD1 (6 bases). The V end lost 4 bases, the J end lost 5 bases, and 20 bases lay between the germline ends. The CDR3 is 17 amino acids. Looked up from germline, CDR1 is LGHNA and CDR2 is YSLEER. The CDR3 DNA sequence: TGCGCCAGCAGCCCGCCTCCGGGACAAGGTGGAACCGGGGAGCTGTTTTTT. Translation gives CASSPPPGQGGTGELFF.

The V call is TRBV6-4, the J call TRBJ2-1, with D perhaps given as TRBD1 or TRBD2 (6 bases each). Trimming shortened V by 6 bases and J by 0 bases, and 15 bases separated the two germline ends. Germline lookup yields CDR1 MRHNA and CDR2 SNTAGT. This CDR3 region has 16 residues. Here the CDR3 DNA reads TGTGCCAGCAGCGGGGGTGGCAGGGGCTCCTACAATGAGCAGTTCTTC. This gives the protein CASSGGGRGSYNEQFF.

CDR3 region: CASTFRSASSGANVLTF. For the CDR3, the DNA is TGTGCCAGCACCTTCCGGTCGGCCAGCTCTGGGGCCAACGTCCTGACTTTC. V gene TRBV27 combines with J gene TRBJ2-6; D unclear. V lost 7 bases and J lost 0, with 16 bases in between. Germline V gene sequence: CDR1 MNHEY, CDR2 SMNVEV (reference sequence). The CDR3 totals 17 residues. Full variable domain (missing parts from reference TRBV27 and TRBJ2-6): EAQVTQNPRYLITVTGKKLTVTCSQNMNHEYMSWYRQDPGLGLRQIYYSMNVEVTDKGDVPEGYKVSRKEKRNFPLILESPSPNQTSLYFCASTFRSASSGANVLTFGAGSRLTVL.

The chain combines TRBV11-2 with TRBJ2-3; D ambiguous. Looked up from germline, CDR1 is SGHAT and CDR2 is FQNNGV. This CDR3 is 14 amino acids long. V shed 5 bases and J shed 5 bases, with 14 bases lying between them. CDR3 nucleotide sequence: TGTGCCAGCAGCCTGAGAATAGGGCGAGATACGCAGTATTTT. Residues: CASSLRIGRDTQYF.

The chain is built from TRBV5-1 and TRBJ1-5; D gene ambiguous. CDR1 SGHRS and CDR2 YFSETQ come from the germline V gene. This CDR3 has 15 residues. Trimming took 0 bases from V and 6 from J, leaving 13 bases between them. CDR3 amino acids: CASSLDPGMGQPQHF. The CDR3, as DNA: TGCGCCAGCAGCTTGGATCCCGGGATGGGTCAGCCCCAGCATTTT.

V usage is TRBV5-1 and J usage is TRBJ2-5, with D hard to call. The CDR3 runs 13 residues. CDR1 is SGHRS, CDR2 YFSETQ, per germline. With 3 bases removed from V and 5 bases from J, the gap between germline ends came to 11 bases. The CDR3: CASSWTVRETQYF. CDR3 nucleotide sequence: TGCGCCAGCAGCTGGACCGTCCGGGAGACCCAGTACTTC.

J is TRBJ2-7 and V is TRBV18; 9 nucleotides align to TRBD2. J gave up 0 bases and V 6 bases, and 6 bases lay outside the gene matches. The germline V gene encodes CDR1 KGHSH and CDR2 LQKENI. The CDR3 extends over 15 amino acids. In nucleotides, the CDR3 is TGTGCCAGCTCTCTCCATAGCGGGAGCTCCTACGAGCAGTACTTC. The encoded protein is CASSLHSGSSYEQYF.

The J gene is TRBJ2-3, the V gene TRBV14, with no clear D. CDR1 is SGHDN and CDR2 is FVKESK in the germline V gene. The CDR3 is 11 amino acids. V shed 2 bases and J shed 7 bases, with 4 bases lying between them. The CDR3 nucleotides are TGTGCCAGCAGCCAAAAAAATACGCAGTATTTT. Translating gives CASSQKNTQYF.

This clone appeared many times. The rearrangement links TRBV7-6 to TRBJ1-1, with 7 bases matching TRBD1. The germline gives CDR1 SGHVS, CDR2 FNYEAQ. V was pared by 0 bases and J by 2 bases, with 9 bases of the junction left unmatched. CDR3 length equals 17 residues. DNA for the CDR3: TGTGCCAGCAGCTTAGCGCGGGACAGTTACCATAACACTGAAGCTTTCTTT. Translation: CASSLARDSYHNTEAFF. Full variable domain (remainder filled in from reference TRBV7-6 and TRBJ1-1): GAGVSQSPRYKVTKRGQDVALRCDPISGHVSLYWYRQALGQGPEFLTYFNYEAQQDKSGLPNDRFSAERPEGSISTLTIQRTEQRDSAMYRCASSLARDSYHNTEAFFGQGTRLTVV.

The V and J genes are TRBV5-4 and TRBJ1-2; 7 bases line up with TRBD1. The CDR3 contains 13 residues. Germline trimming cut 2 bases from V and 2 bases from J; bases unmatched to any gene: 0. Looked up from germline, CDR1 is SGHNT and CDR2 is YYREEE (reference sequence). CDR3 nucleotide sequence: TGTGCCAGCAGCTTAGGGGGCAACTATGGCTACACCTTC. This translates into CASSLGGNYGYTF.

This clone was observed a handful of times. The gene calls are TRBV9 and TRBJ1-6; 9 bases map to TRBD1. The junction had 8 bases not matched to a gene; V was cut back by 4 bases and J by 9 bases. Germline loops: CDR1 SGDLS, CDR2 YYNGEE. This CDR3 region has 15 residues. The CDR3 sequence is CASSPRQGVGSPLHF. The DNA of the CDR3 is TGTGCCAGCAGCCCCCGACAGGGGGTTGGTTCACCCCTCCACTTT.

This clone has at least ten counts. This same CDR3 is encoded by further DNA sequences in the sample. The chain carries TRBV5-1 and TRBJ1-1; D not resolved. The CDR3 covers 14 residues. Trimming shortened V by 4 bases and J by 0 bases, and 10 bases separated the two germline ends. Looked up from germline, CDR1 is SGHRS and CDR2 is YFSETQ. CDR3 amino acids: CASSLDGMNTEAFF. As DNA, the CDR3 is TGCGCCAGCAGCCTCGACGGAATGAACACTGAAGCTTTCTTT.

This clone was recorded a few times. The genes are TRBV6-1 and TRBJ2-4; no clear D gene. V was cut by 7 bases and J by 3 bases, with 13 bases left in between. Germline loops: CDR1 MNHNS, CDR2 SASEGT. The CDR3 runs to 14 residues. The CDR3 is CASTLDQVKNIQYF. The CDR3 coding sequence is TGTGCCAGCACCCTGGATCAGGTCAAAAACATTCAGTACTTC.

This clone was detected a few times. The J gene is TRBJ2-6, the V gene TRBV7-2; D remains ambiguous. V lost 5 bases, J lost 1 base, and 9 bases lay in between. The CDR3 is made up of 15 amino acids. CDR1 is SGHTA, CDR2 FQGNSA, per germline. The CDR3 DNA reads TGTGCCAGCAGCCCGATGTCGTCTGGGGCCAACGTCCTGACTTTC. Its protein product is CASSPMSSGANVLTF.

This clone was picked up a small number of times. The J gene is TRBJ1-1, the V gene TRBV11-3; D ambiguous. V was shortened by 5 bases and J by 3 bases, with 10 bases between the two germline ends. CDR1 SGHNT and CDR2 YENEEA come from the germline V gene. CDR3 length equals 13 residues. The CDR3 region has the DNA TGTGCCAGCAGCCCAGAGAAGGACACTGAAGCTTTCTTT. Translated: CASSPEKDTEAFF.

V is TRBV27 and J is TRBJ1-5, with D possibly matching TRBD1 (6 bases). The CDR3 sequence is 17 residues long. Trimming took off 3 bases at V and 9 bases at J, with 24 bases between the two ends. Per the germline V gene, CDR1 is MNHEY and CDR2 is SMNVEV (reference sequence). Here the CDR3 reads CASSFQGGHTYGWPQHF. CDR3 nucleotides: TGTGCCAGCAGTTTTCAAGGGGGACACACGTACGGTTGGCCCCAGCATTTT.

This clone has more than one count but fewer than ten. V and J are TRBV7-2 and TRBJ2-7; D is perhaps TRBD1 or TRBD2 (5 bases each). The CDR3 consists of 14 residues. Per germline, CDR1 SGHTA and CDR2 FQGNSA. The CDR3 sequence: CGSSSQRGSYEQYF. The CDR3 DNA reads TGTGGTAGCAGCTCCCAGAGGGGTTCCTACGAGCAGTACTTC. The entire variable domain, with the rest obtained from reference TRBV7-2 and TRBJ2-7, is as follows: GAGVSQSPSNKVTEKGKDVELRCDPISGHTALYWYRQSLGQGLEFLIYFQGNSAPDKSGLPSDRFSAERTGGSVSTLTIQRTQQEDSAVYLCGSSSQRGSYEQYFGPGTRLTVT.

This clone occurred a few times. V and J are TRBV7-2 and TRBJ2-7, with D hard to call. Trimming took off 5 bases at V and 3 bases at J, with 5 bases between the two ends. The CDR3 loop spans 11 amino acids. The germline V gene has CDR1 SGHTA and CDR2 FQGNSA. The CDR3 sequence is CASSVYYEQYF. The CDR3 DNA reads TGTGCCAGCAGCGTCTACTACGAGCAGTACTTC. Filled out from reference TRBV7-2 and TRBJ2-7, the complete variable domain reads GAGVSQSPSNKVTEKGKDVELRCDPISGHTALYWYRQSLGQGLEFLIYFQGNSAPDKSGLPSDRFSAERTGGSVSTLTIQRTQQEDSAVYLCASSVYYEQYFGPGTRLTVT.

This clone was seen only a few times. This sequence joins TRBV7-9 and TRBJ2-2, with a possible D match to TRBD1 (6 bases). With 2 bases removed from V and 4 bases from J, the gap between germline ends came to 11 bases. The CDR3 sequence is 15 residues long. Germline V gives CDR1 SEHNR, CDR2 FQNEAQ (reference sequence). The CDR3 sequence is CASSLSSGATGELFF. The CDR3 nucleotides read TGTGCCAGCAGCTTATCTTCAGGGGCCACCGGGGAGCTGTTTTTT.

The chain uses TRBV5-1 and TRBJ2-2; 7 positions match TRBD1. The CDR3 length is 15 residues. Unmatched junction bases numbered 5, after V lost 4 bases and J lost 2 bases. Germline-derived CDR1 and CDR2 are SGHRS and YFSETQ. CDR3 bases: TGCGCCAGCAGCGCAGGGGGACAAAACACCGGGGAGCTGTTTTTT. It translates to CASSAGGQNTGELFF.